This T cell receptor (beta chain) was captured in a study of spatial heterogeneity in lung cancer. Study-level information: On average, each unique TCR and UMI combination appeared more than ten times in raw reads.

TCRdb passed the 5' RACE reads through MiXCR, listing each CDR3 protein once. The sample yields more than 6,500 distinct CDR3 sequences, 3.5% to 5% seen once. Trimming left V 0 bases short and J 6 bases short, with 5 bases between. Germline V gene data show CDR1 as LGHNA and CDR2 as YSLEER. CDR3 size: 13 residues. By share, this clonotype counts as large. This beta chain was picked up by a library intended for alpha chains and is off target, so its count carries little meaning. Regarding time point: sample taken at primary tumor resection. Unsorted tumor, nontumor lung tissue or cryopreserved PBMC supplied the whole RNA.

The J gene is TRBJ2-2, the V gene TRBV4-3, with D uncertain. The source material was normal lung tissue next to the tumor, sampled at surgery. The source is a female donor with early-stage non-small cell lung cancer. CDR3 loop: CASSQDNSGELFF. In DNA form, the CDR3 reads TGCGCCAGCAGCCAAGATAACTCCGGGGAGCTGTTTTTT.